The 20 T cell receptor beta chains presented below share a single source sample, sequenced in a study of blood T cell repertoires in COVID-19. The method was immunoSEQ multiplex PCR; TCRdb's version includes in-frame clones alone and lacks a portion of them. The sample contains roughly 160,000 clones, about 84% of which appear only once. Sequencing input: PBMCs or T cells enriched from blood (not recorded which). The origin of the receptors is a woman between 40 and 50 years old with acute COVID-19.

V gene TRBV7-2 combines with J gene TRBJ2-1; 11 bases map to TRBD2. With V trimmed by 4 bases and J by 0 bases, 8 bases remained unmatched. The CDR3 contains 18 residues. The V gene's germline CDR1 is SGHTA and CDR2 FQGNSA. CDR3 nucleotides: TGTGCCAGCAGCTCGCGGACTAGCGGGCTGGGCTCCTACAATGAGCAGTTCTTC. Encoded protein: CASSSRTSGLGSYNEQFF. The complete variable domain, with remaining parts taken from reference TRBV7-2 and TRBJ2-1, reads GAGVSQSPSNKVTEKGKDVELRCDPISGHTALYWYRQSLGQGLEFLIYFQGNSAPDKSGLPSDRFSAERTGGSVSTLTIQRTQQEDSAVYLCASSSRTSGLGSYNEQFFGPGTRLTVL.

This clone was detected only once. The DNA for the CDR3 is TGTGCCAGCAGCGTACAGGGGACTAACTATGGCTACACCTTC. It is translated as CASSVQGTNYGYTF. The chain joins TRBV5-4 to TRBJ1-2, with 7 positions matching TRBD1. The germline gives CDR1 SGHNT, CDR2 YYREEE (reference sequence). J gave up 0 bases and V 4 bases, and 3 bases lay outside the gene matches. This CDR3 contains 14 residues.

The rearrangement uses TRBV27 and TRBJ1-1, with D possibly TRBD1 on 6 matching bases. The CDR3 loop spans 14 amino acids. CDR1 MNHEY and CDR2 SMNVEV come from the germline V gene (reference sequence). The V gene lost 6 bases and the J gene lost 1 base, with 12 bases spanning the gap. CDR3 in amino acids: CASSKNRENTEAFF. CDR3 DNA: TGTGCCAGCAGCAAAAACAGGGAGAACACTGAAGCTTTCTTT.

This CDR3 is CASSPGLAGYTDTQYF. The CDR3 bases are TGTGCCAGCAGCCCGGGACTAGCGGGATACACAGATACGCAGTATTTT. The chain carries TRBV7-3 and TRBJ2-3, with TRBD2 matching 13 bases. There are 16 residues in the CDR3. V was pared by 5 bases and J by 2 bases, with 4 bases of the junction left unmatched. CDR1 SGHTA and CDR2 FQGTGA come from the germline V gene.

The V call is TRBV19, the J call TRBJ1-4; D perhaps matches TRBD1 (5 bases). Germline CDR1 and CDR2: LNHDA and SQIVND (reference sequence). With 3 bases removed from V and 11 bases from J, the gap between germline ends came to 19 bases. The CDR3 consists of 15 residues. DNA for the CDR3: TGTGCCAGTAGTATGGATAACCGTCTTAGGGGCAAACTGTTTTTT. Amino acid sequence: CASSMDNRLRGKLFF.

The chain links TRBV13 to TRBJ2-7; 8 bases match TRBD1. Trimming cost V 3 bases and J 7 bases; bases outside gene matches: 5. The germline CDR1 and CDR2 sequences are PRHDT and FYEKMQ (reference sequence). The CDR3 extends over 13 amino acids. The DNA for the CDR3 is TGTGCCAGCAGCTTGGACAGGGTCGGGGAGCAGTACTTC. Amino acid sequence: CASSLDRVGEQYF.

There are a few counts of this clone. Germline and junction disagree at one end, which may indicate a read error. V gene TRBV11-3 combines with J gene TRBJ1-2, with D perhaps TRBD1 (6 bases). This CDR3 spans 13 amino acids. From germline, CDR1 is SGHNT and CDR2 YENEEA. In nucleotides, the CDR3 is TGTGCCAGCAGCTCGCCAAACTTGACGGACAGTGCCTTC. Its translation is CASSSPNLTDSAF.

This chain connects TRBV24-1 to TRBJ2-3, with a weak D call TRBD2 (7 bases). Trimming took 0 bases from V and 6 from J, leaving 9 bases between them. The V gene's germline CDR1 is KGHDR and CDR2 SFDVKD. This CDR3 is built from 14 residues. This chain's CDR3 is CATSDLGGGDTQYF. The DNA of the CDR3 is TGTGCCACCAGTGATTTGGGCGGGGGCGATACGCAGTATTTT.

This clone has a handful of counts. The junction shows a germline mismatch at one end, possibly a read error. J is TRBJ2-3 and V is TRBV4-2; D is perhaps TRBD2 (6 bases). Germline CDR1 is LGHNA and CDR2 is YNFKEQ. The CDR3 is 15 amino acids. The CDR3: CASSPFSGSRDTQYF. CDR3 bases: TGTGCCAGCAGCCCTTTTAGCGGTAGCAGAGATACGCAGTATTTT.

The chain links TRBV2 to TRBJ1-6; 9 nucleotides agree with TRBD1. Germline CDR1 is SNHLY and CDR2 is FYNNEI. The J segment lost 8 bases and the V segment lost 6 bases, leaving 8 bases of the junction unmatched. This CDR3 spans 15 amino acids. This CDR3 is CASSVDRGGDSPLHF. The CDR3 nucleotides read TGTGCCAGCAGCGTGGACAGGGGAGGTGATTCACCCCTCCACTTT.

The rearrangement joins TRBV4-1 to TRBJ1-3; TRBD1 aligns across 9 bases. CDR1 MGHRA and CDR2 YSYEKL come from the germline V gene. The CDR3 consists of 17 residues. V was clipped by 0 bases and J by 3 bases; unmatched bases: 6. The CDR3, as DNA: TGCGCCAGCAGCCAAGAAGGCGGGACAGGGTTTGGAAACACCATATATTTT. This gives the protein CASSQEGGTGFGNTIYF.

This clone was recorded only once. V gene TRBV28 combines with J gene TRBJ2-2; 8 bases are shared with TRBD1. Unmatched junction bases numbered 4, after V lost 6 bases and J lost 1 base. The CDR3 loop spans 15 amino acids. Per the germline V gene, CDR1 is MDHEN and CDR2 is SYDVKM. CDR3 nucleotides: TGTGCCAGCAGCTCGGGACAGGTGAACACCGGGGAGCTGTTTTTT. Protein: CASSSGQVNTGELFF.

This rearrangement joins TRBV18 to TRBJ2-7; 7 bases are shared with TRBD2. The V segment lost 1 base and the J segment 7 bases; nucleotides outside the gene matches: 7. The CDR3 sequence is 14 residues long. Germline V gene data show CDR1 as KGHSH and CDR2 as LQKENI. The CDR3 loop is CASSPRGRGYEQYF. CDR3 nucleotide sequence: TGTGCCAGCTCACCACGCGGGAGAGGTTATGAGCAGTACTTC.

The V and J genes are TRBV9 and TRBJ2-1; D perhaps matches TRBD2 (6 bases). Germline V lookup: CDR1 SGDLS, CDR2 YYNGEE. Between the trimmed V and J ends, which lost 0 bases and 12 bases, there was a span of 19 bases. The CDR3 extends over 15 amino acids. CDR3: CASSVDGSRELGQFF. CDR3 DNA sequence: TGTGCCAGCAGCGTAGATGGGAGCCGGGAGTTAGGGCAGTTCTTC.

In its sample, this clone was seen a few times. The rearrangement uses TRBV5-4 and TRBJ2-6; a weak D match, TRBD2 (6 bases). This CDR3 is 16 amino acids long. V shed 4 bases and J shed 3 bases, with 14 bases lying between them. Germline lookup yields CDR1 SGHNT and CDR2 YYREEE (reference sequence). The CDR3, as DNA: TGTGCCAGCAGCCGCCCTATAGCGGATGGGGCCAACGTCCTGACTTTC. Amino acid sequence: CASSRPIADGANVLTF.

The chain recombines TRBV7-9 with TRBJ1-2; 9 nucleotides match TRBD1. The CDR3 extends over 15 amino acids. Germline CDR1 and CDR2: SEHNR and FQNEAQ (reference sequence). The ends lost 1 base at V and 3 bases at J; junction bases unmatched: 3. In nucleotides, the CDR3 is TGTGCCAGCAGCTTAGGGACAGGGGTTGACTATGGCTACACCTTC. Translation: CASSLGTGVDYGYTF.

As DNA, the CDR3 is TGTGCCAGCAGATCCACAGACGAAGGAAACACCATATATTTT. It yields the protein CASRSTDEGNTIYF. The chain recombines TRBV3-1 (or the pseudogene TRBV3-2) with TRBJ1-3; D is uncertain. V was cut by 6 bases and J by 4 bases, with 13 bases left in between. This CDR3 region has 14 residues. Germline CDR1 and CDR2: LGHDT and YNNKEL (reference sequence).

This clone was counted between two and nine times. The chain uses TRBV9 and TRBJ1-2; the match to TRBD1 covers 8 bases. In germline, CDR1 is SGDLS, CDR2 YYNGEE. This CDR3 has 15 residues. The J segment lost 7 bases and the V segment lost 0 bases, leaving 8 bases of the junction unmatched. In DNA form, the CDR3 reads TGTGCCAGCAGCGTAGAACAGGGGGGCTGGCGTGGCTACACCTTC. Encoded protein: CASSVEQGGWRGYTF.

This rearrangement joins TRBV19 to TRBJ2-1, with 9 bases lining up with TRBD1. The CDR3 is 19 amino acids. V lost 0 bases, J lost 9 bases, and 18 bases stayed unmatched. Germline V lookup: CDR1 LNHDA, CDR2 SQIVND (reference sequence). The CDR3 sequence is CASSIEGQGWRGEAVEQFF. In DNA form, the CDR3 reads TGTGCCAGTAGTATAGAGGGACAGGGCTGGAGGGGTGAGGCGGTTGAGCAGTTCTTC.

The CDR3 is CAWSVKLAGVDEQFF. The CDR3 DNA sequence: TGTGCCTGGAGTGTAAAACTAGCGGGTGTAGATGAGCAGTTCTTC. The V gene is TRBV30, the J gene TRBJ2-1; 9 bases are shared with TRBD2. Germline assignment: CDR1 GTSNPN and CDR2 SVGIG (reference sequence). The CDR3 has 15 residues. The J segment lost 8 bases and the V segment lost 0 bases, leaving 8 bases of the junction unmatched.